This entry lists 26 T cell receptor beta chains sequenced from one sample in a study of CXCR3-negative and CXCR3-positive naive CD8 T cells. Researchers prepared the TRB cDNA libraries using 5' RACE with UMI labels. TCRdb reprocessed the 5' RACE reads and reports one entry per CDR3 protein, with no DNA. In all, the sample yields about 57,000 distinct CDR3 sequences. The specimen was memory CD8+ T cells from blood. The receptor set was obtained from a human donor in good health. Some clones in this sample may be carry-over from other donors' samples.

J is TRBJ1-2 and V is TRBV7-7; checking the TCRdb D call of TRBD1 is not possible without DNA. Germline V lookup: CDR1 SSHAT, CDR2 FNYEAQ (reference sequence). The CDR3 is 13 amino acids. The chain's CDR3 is CASSATQGCGYTF.

CDR3 region: CSVERPNEQFF. The rearrangement joins TRBV29-1 to TRBJ2-1; TCRdb indicates TRBD1, and absent DNA this call remains unverified. The CDR3 spans 11 residues. Per the germline V gene, CDR1 is SQVTM and CDR2 is ANQGSEA.

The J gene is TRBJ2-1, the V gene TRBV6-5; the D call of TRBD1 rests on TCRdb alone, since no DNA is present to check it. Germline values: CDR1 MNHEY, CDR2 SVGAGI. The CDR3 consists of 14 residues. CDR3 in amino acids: CASSPGTRGDEQFF.

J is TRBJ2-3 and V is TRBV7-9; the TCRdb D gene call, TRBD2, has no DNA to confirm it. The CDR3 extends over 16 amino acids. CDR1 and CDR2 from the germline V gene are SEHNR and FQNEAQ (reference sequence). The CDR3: CASSPQVAERGDTQYF.

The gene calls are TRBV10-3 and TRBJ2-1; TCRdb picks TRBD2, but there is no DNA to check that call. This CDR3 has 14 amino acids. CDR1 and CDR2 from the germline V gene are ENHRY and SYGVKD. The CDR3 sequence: CAISDLAAHNEQFF.

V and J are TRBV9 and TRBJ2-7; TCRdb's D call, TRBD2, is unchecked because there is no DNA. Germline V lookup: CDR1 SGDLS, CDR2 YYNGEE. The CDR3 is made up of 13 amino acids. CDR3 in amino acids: CASSVPGRDEQYF.

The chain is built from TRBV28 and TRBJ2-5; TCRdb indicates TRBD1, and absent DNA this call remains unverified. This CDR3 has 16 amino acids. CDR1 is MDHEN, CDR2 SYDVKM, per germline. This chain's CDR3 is CASSVSYGDGEETQYF.

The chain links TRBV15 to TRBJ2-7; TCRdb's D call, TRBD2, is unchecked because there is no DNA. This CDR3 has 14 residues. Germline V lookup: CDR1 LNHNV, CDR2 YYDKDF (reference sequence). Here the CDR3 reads CATSLAGASYEQYF.

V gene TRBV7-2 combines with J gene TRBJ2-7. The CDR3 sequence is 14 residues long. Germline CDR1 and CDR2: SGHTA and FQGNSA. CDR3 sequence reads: CASSLSGGTYEQYF. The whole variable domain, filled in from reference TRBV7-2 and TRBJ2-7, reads GAGVSQSPSNKVTEKGKDVELRCDPISGHTALYWYRQSLGQGLEFLIYFQGNSAPDKSGLPSDRFSAERTGGSVSTLTIQRTQQEDSAVYLCASSLSGGTYEQYFGPGTRLTVT.

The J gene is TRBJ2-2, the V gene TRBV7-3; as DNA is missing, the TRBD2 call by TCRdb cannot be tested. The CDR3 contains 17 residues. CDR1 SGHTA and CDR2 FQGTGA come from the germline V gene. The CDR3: CASSPHLVHSNTGELFF.

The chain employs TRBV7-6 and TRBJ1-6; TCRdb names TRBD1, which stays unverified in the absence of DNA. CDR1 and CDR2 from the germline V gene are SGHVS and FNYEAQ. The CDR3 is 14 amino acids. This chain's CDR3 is CASRTGTGNSPLHF.

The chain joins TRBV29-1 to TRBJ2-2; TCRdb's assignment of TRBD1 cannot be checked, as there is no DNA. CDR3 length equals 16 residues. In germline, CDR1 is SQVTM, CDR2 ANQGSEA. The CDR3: CSVFFPGQGLVGELFF.

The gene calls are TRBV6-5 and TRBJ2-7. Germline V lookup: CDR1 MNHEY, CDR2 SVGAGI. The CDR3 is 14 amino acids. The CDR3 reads CASSYSDSSYEQYF.

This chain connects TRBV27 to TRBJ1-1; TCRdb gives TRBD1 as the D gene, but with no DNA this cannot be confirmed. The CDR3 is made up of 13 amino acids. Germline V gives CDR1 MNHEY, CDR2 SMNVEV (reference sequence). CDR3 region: CASGAGTSTEAFF.

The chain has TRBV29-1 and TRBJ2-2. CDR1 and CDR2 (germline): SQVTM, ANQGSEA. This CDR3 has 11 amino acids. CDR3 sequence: CSVLRFGELFF.

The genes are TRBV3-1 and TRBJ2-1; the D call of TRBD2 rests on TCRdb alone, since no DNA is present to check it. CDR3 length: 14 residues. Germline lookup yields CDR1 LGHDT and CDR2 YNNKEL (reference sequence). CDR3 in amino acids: CASRADGIYNEQFF.

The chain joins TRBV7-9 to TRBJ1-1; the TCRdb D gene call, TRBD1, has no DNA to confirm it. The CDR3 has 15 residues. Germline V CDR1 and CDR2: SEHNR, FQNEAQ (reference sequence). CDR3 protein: CASSLLAGGFTEAFF.

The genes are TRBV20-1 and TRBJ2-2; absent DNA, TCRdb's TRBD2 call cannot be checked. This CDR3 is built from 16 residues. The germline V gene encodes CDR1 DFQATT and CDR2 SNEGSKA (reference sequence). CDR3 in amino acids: CSARIPGTSFPGELFF.

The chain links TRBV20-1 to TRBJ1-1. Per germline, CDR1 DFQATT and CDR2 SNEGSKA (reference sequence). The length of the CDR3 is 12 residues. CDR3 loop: CSARISVNEALF.

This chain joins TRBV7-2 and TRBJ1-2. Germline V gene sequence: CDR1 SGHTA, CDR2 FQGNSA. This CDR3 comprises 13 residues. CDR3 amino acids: CASSLERAVGYTF. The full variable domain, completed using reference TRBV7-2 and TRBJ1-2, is GAGVSQSPSNKVTEKGKDVELRCDPISGHTALYWYRQSLGQGLEFLIYFQGNSAPDKSGLPSDRFSAERTGGSVSTLTIQRTQQEDSAVYLCASSLERAVGYTFGSGTRLTVV.

CDR3: CASSLGSETQYF. This rearrangement joins TRBV12-3 or TRBV12-4 to TRBJ2-5. The CDR3 has 12 amino acids.

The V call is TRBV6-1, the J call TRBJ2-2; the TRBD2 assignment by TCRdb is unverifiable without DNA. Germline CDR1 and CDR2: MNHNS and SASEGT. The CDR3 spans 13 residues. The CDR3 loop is CASNQQEGGELFF.

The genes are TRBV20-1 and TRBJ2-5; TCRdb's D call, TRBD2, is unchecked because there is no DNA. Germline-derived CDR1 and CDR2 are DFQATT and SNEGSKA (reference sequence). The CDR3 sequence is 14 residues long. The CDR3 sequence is CSAIKAGGGETQYF.

This CDR3 reads CASSHLSREGEDTQYF. This rearrangement joins TRBV7-8 to TRBJ2-3; there is no DNA to check the TCRdb D call of TRBD2. Germline V gene lookup returns CDR1 SGHVS and CDR2 FQNEAQ. The CDR3 is 16 residues long.

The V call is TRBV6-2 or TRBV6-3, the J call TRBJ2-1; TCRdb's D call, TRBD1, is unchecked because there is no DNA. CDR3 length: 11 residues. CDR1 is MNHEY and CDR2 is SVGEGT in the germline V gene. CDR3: CASRSGQATFF.

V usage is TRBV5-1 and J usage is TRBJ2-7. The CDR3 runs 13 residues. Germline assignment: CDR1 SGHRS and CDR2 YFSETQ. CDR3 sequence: CASSLGWSYEQYF.